This TCR beta chain comes out of a study of T cell responses to AZD1222 COVID-19 vaccine. Overall study results and limits: Elevations in Spike-specific TCR breadth and depth followed administration of two AZD1222 doses. Among those given AZD1222, only five or six were seropositive at baseline. Donors in the cohort were predominantly white British and more often female, and clonal diversity was possibly underestimated.

The V end lost 4 bases, the J end lost 7 bases, and 12 bases lay between the germline ends. Germline V gene data show CDR1 as SQVTM and CDR2 as ANQGSEA. This CDR3 spans 12 amino acids. Note on this clone: The target antigen is unknown.

Measured with immunoSEQ multiplex PCR; TCRdb has only the in-frame clones, and not every one. The sample carries over 90,000 clones, around 90% recorded once. This specimen was peripheral blood, taken on day 0 of AZD1222 vaccination. This chain joins TRBV29-1 and TRBJ2-3, with D uncertain. The sequence derives from an adult in good health. CDR3 sequence: CSVVFPSNTQYF. CDR3 bases: TGCAGCGTTGTTTTCCCCTCGAATACGCAGTATTTT.